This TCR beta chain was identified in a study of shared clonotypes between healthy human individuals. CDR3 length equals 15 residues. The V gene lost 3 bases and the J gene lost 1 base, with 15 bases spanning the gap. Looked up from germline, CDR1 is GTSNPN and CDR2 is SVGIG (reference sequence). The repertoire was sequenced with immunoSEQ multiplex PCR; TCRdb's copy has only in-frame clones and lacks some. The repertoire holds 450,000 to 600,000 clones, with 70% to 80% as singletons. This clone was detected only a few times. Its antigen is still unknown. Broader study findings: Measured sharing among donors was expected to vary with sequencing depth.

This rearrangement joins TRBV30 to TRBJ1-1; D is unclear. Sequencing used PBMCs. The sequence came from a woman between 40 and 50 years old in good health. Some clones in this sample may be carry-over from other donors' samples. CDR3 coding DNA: TGTGCCTGGAGCGAAGTAGGACTTGGGAACACTGAAGCTTTCTTT. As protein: CAWSEVGLGNTEAFF. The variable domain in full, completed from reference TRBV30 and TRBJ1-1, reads SQTIHQWPATLVQPVGSPLSLECTVEGTSNPNLYWYRQAAGRGLQLLFYSVGIGQISSEVPQNLSASRPQDRQFILSSKKLLLSDSGFYLCAWSEVGLGNTEAFFGQGTRLTVV.